Below, one T cell receptor beta chain is given with its context. CDR1 and CDR2 (germline): MNHEY, SVGEGT. V lost 6 bases and J lost 6; bases outside the gene matches: 5. CDR3 size: 13 residues. The sample originates from a study of control samples from healthy donors and cancer patients. TCRdb's copy holds only in-frame clones and misses some; the assay was immunoSEQ multiplex PCR. The top ten clones hold just over 2% of a sample with about 180,000 clones, around 92% of them seen once. The receptor's source is a woman in her thirties or forties in good health. The V gene is TRBV6-2 or TRBV6-3, the J gene TRBJ1-5; 7 nucleotides align to TRBD1. What was sequenced was blood. The CDR3 region has the DNA TGTGCCAGCAGCCCCAGGGGGGCTCAGCCCCAGCATTTT. Translating gives CASSPRGAQPQHF.